These 21 T cell receptor beta chains came from one sample sequenced in a study of Graves' ophthalmopathy and Graves' hyperthyroidism. RNA transcripts were the source from which TCR beta CDR3 regions were amplified. First-round RT-PCR with HTBI primers preceded a second-round multiplex PCR. MiXCR was run by TCRdb on the multiplex PCR reads, yielding one entry per CDR3 protein. The sample comprises about 550,000 distinct CDR3 sequences, 35% to 40% of which are singletons, and about 4% rests with the top ten. Sequencing was performed on peripheral blood or thyroid tissue (not recorded which). These receptors originate from an adult man with Graves' hyperthyroidism.

The chain combines TRBV29-1 with TRBJ1-2, with 7 bases fitting TRBD1. The ends lost 6 bases at V and 8 bases at J; junction bases unmatched: 6. The CDR3 extends over 11 amino acids. Germline lookup yields CDR1 SQVTM and CDR2 ANQGSEA. This CDR3 reads CSVQTGRGYTF. CDR3 nucleotides: TGCAGCGTACAGACAGGGAGAGGCTACACCTTC.

This clonotype occurred many times. The chain couples TRBV7-9 to TRBJ1-3, with no clear D. Trimming left V 0 bases short and J 3 bases short, with 6 bases between. The germline V gene encodes CDR1 SEHNR and CDR2 FQNEAQ (reference sequence). This CDR3 is built from 14 residues. CDR3 in amino acids: CASSLALSGNTIYF. The CDR3 DNA reads TGTGCCAGCAGCTTAGCCTTAAGTGGAAACACCATATATTTT. Full variable domain (rest looked up from reference TRBV7-9 and TRBJ1-3): DTGVSQNPRHKITKRGQNVTFRCDPISEHNRLYWYRQTLGQGPEFLTYFQNEAQLEKSRLLSDRFSAERPKGSFSTLEIQRTEQGDSAMYLCASSLALSGNTIYFGEGSWLTVV.

This clonotype was counted at least ten times. The chain uses TRBV6-6 and TRBJ1-5; no definite D call. The germline V gene has CDR1 MNHNY and CDR2 SVGAGI (reference sequence). The CDR3 contains 12 residues. V was clipped by 6 bases and J by 6 bases, with 9 bases between them. The chain's CDR3 is CASREMSQPQHF. CDR3 sequence (DNA): TGTGCCAGCAGGGAGATGAGTCAGCCCCAGCATTTT.

In this sample, this clonotype turned up many times. The chain is built from TRBV12-3 or TRBV12-4 and TRBJ1-2, with a possible D match to TRBD1 (6 bases). This CDR3 has 13 amino acids. Between the trimmed V and J ends, which lost 6 bases and 4 bases, there was a span of 12 bases. The DNA of the CDR3 is TGTGCCAGCAGATATACAGGGCGCTATGGCTACACCTTC. This encodes CASRYTGRYGYTF.

Concerning this clonotype: One end of the junction is discordant with germline, which a read error may explain. The rearrangement joins TRBV14 to TRBJ1-1, with a tentative D call TRBD1 (6 bases). Germline V gene sequence: CDR1 SGHDN, CDR2 FVKESK. The CDR3 spans 14 residues. CDR3 protein: CASGQVRETGEAFF. The CDR3 bases are TGTGCCAGCGGCCAAGTACGAGAGACAGGTGAAGCTTTCTTT.

This clonotype has a count of ten or more. The chain combines TRBV11-2 with TRBJ2-7; 9 nucleotides line up with TRBD2. The CDR3 totals 14 residues. Germline CDR1 and CDR2: SGHAT and FQNNGV. V lost 5 bases, J lost 6 bases, and 8 bases stayed unmatched. DNA for the CDR3: TGTGCCAGCAGCCCGGGACTAGCTTCATCCGAGCAGTACTTC. This gives the protein CASSPGLASSEQYF.

This clonotype showed up many times. The chain couples TRBV7-8 to TRBJ1-5, with TRBD1 matching over 7 bases. Germline values: CDR1 SGHVS, CDR2 FQNEAQ. Trimming cost V 1 base and J 6 bases; bases outside gene matches: 6. This CDR3 is 15 amino acids long. The CDR3 DNA reads as TGTGCCAGCAGCTTAGGACAGGGAGTGCGTCAGCCCCAGCATTTT. Residues: CASSLGQGVRQPQHF.

In its sample, this clonotype was seen many times. The chain employs TRBV9 and TRBJ2-7, with 8 bases identical to TRBD2. Trimming removed 4 bases from V and 4 bases from J; junction bases left unmatched: 10. Germline V gene data show CDR1 as SGDLS and CDR2 as YYNGEE. The CDR3 totals 15 residues. The CDR3 nucleotides read TGTGCCAGCAGCCTACGGGGCGGGGGGCCATACGAGCAGTACTTC. It specifies CASSLRGGGPYEQYF.

This clonotype was seen ten or more times. The V gene is TRBV24-1, the J gene TRBJ1-1; possibly TRBD1 for D (5 bases). Germline V gene sequence: CDR1 KGHDR, CDR2 SFDVKD. V lost 3 bases and J lost 6, with 13 bases in between. The length of the CDR3 is 14 residues. CDR3 sequence reads: CATSDTGLRAEAFF. The DNA of the CDR3 is TGTGCCACCAGTGATACAGGTTTGCGGGCTGAAGCTTTCTTT.

At least ten counts were recorded for this clonotype. The genes are TRBV11-3 and TRBJ1-1; D is unclear. This CDR3 spans 13 amino acids. V lost 0 bases, J lost 7 bases, and 9 bases lay in between. Germline CDR1 reads SGHNT; CDR2 reads YENEEA. The CDR3 loop is CASSLETDLEAFF. The CDR3 DNA reads TGTGCCAGCAGCTTAGAGACGGACCTTGAAGCTTTCTTT.

The rearrangement uses TRBV7-2 and TRBJ2-2; D not certain. There are 14 residues in the CDR3. Between the trimmed V and J ends, which lost 0 bases and 8 bases, there was a span of 10 bases. In germline, CDR1 is SGHTA, CDR2 FQGNSA. CDR3 sequence (DNA): TGTGCCAGCAGCTTAGCTTCACAGCAGGGGGAGCTGTTTTTT. It is translated as CASSLASQQGELFF.

This chain joins TRBV29-1 and TRBJ2-5; 9 bases match TRBD1. The CDR3 loop spans 11 amino acids. Germline CDR1 and CDR2: SQVTM and ANQGSEA. DNA of the CDR3: TGCAGGGGACAGGGCCAAGAGACCCAGTACTTC. Translating it yields CRGQGQETQYF.

This clonotype came up many times. The V and J genes are TRBV2 and TRBJ2-1; TRBD2 aligns across 9 bases. CDR1 is SNHLY and CDR2 is FYNNEI in the germline V gene. Losses at the gene ends were 0 bases for V and 6 bases for J; bases not matched to a gene: 12. The CDR3 is made up of 18 amino acids. The chain's CDR3 is CASSEALFAGGRGNEQFF. For the CDR3, the DNA is TGTGCCAGCAGTGAAGCGCTTTTCGCGGGAGGGCGGGGCAATGAGCAGTTCTTC.

A remark on this clonotype: At one of its ends the junction is not consistent with the germline gene, which may arise from a read error. J is TRBJ1-1 and V is TRBV12-3 or TRBV12-4, with TRBD1 as a possible D gene (5 bases). The CDR3 is made up of 13 amino acids. CDR3 DNA: TGTGCCAGCTCAGGGCAGGGAAACACTGAAGCTCTCTTT. Protein product: CASSGQGNTEALF.

This rearrangement joins TRBV7-9 to TRBJ1-4; D not certain. With 6 bases removed from V and 5 bases from J, the gap between germline ends came to 13 bases. CDR3 length equals 14 residues. Per germline, CDR1 SEHNR and CDR2 FQNEAQ (reference sequence). The CDR3 spells CASSGLGRNEKLFF. CDR3 sequence (DNA): TGTGCCAGCAGTGGATTAGGGCGAAATGAAAAACTGTTTTTT.

This clonotype was observed a handful of times. The CDR3 sequence is CASSHGQGAVYEQYF. CDR3 coding DNA: TGTGCCAGCAGCCACGGACAGGGGGCTGTTTACGAGCAGTACTTC. The genes are TRBV3-1 and TRBJ2-7; TRBD1 aligns across 11 bases. This CDR3 has 15 amino acids. The V and J ends lost 3 bases and 4 bases, in that order; junction bases with no gene match: 5. Germline CDR1 and CDR2: LGHDT and YNNKEL (reference sequence).

The J gene is TRBJ1-4, the V gene TRBV24-1, with 7 bases aligning to TRBD1. V was clipped by 3 bases and J by 6 bases; unmatched bases: 3. CDR3 size: 14 residues. Germline assignment: CDR1 KGHDR and CDR2 SFDVKD. This CDR3 reads CATSDTTGDEKLFF. The CDR3 DNA follows: TGTGCCACCAGTGATACTACAGGGGATGAAAAACTGTTTTTT.

The rearrangement links TRBV12-3 or TRBV12-4 to TRBJ2-5; D is unclear. The J call may be mistaken, given a closer DNA end match to TRBJ2-1. The CDR3 runs to 12 residues. CDR3 in amino acids: CASTLGLTEQFF. CDR3 nucleotides: TGTGCCAGCACCCTGGGATTGACAGAGCAGTTCTTC.

The chain combines TRBV10-3 with TRBJ2-3, with D maybe TRBD2 (5 bases). This CDR3 region has 14 residues. Germline V lookup: CDR1 ENHRY, CDR2 SYGVKD. The V end was cut by 6 bases, the J end by 2 bases, with 12 bases between. The CDR3 reads CAISPGVSTDTQYF. For the CDR3, the DNA is TGTGCCATCAGCCCCGGGGTCTCCACAGATACGCAGTATTTT.

Only one count was recorded for this clonotype. V and J are TRBV24-1 and TRBJ1-1; D not certain. Trimming took 4 bases from V and 1 from J, leaving 6 bases between them. The CDR3 length is 13 residues. CDR1 is KGHDR, CDR2 SFDVKD, per germline. The chain's CDR3 is CATSERGNTEAFF. As DNA, the CDR3 is TGTGCCACCAGTGAACGAGGGAACACTGAAGCTTTCTTT.

This clonotype was seen ten or more times. The chain joins TRBV24-1 to TRBJ2-6; 7 bases fit TRBD1. In germline, CDR1 is KGHDR, CDR2 SFDVKD. J gave up 0 bases and V 3 bases, and 4 bases lay outside the gene matches. The CDR3 contains 17 residues. The CDR3: CATSDPGTASGANVLTF. CDR3 coding DNA: TGTGCCACCAGTGATCCCGGGACAGCCTCTGGGGCCAACGTCCTGACTTTC.